The 12 T cell receptor beta chains below come from one sample, sequenced in a study of blood T cell repertoires in COVID-19. Measured with immunoSEQ multiplex PCR; TCRdb has only the in-frame clones, and not every one. The sample records around 130,000 clones, around 87% being singletons. The sample comprised peripheral blood. These TCRs come from a woman in her forties or fifties who had recovered from COVID-19.

J is TRBJ1-2 and V is TRBV2; 7 bases are shared with TRBD1. V was clipped by 8 bases and J by 6 bases; unmatched bases: 9. The CDR3 consists of 13 residues. Germline CDR1 is SNHLY and CDR2 is FYNNEI. The CDR3 coding sequence is TGTGCCAGCCAAGGACAGGAAGGGGATGGCTACACCTTC. Translating it yields CASQGQEGDGYTF.

V is TRBV19 and J is TRBJ2-7; 9 nucleotides agree with TRBD1. CDR1 is LNHDA, CDR2 SQIVND, per germline (reference sequence). The CDR3 is made up of 14 amino acids. Trimming removed 3 bases from V and 3 bases from J; junction bases left unmatched: 3. Written as DNA, the CDR3 is TGTGCCAGTAGTATGTCGGACAGGGGCTACGAGCAGTACTTC. Its protein product is CASSMSDRGYEQYF.

The chain uses TRBV9 and TRBJ2-3; 7 nucleotides align to TRBD2. CDR3 length: 16 amino acids. V gave up 3 bases and J gave up 3 bases; unmatched junction bases: 10. The V gene's germline CDR1 is SGDLS and CDR2 YYNGEE. The CDR3 sequence: CASSAGRGVRTDTQYF. In DNA form, the CDR3 reads TGTGCCAGCAGCGCTGGTCGGGGGGTCAGGACAGATACGCAGTATTTT.

A few counts support this clone. The CDR3 sequence: CASSPRPGTGFTEAFF. CDR3 nucleotides: TGTGCCAGCAGCCCACGTCCCGGGACAGGGTTCACTGAAGCTTTCTTT. This chain uses TRBV7-9 with TRBJ1-1; 9 bases align to TRBD1. Germline-derived CDR1 and CDR2 are SEHNR and FQNEAQ (reference sequence). With 5 bases clipped from V and 4 bases from J, the junction kept 11 bases outside the gene matches. The CDR3 sequence is 16 residues long.

This chain connects TRBV4-3 to TRBJ1-2; tentatively, D is TRBD1 (6 bases). The CDR3 totals 16 residues. V lost 1 base, J lost 1 base, and 13 bases lay in between. The germline gives CDR1 LGHNA, CDR2 YSLEER. The CDR3 loop reads CASSQAVRQDNYGYTF. DNA for the CDR3: TGCGCCAGCAGCCAAGCTGTGAGACAGGATAACTATGGCTACACCTTC.

The chain links TRBV23-1 to TRBJ1-6; D is perhaps TRBD1 (5 bases). TRBV23-1 is an ORF, with its function uncertain. Between the trimmed V and J ends, which lost 4 bases and 11 bases, there was a span of 15 bases. The CDR3 consists of 14 residues. In DNA, the CDR3 is TGCGCCAGCAGTCTAGGGCAGGGTCTACCACCCCTCCACTTT. Amino acid sequence: CASSLGQGLPPLHF.

The V and J genes are TRBV11-3 and TRBJ1-2; 8 bases fit TRBD1. The germline gives CDR1 SGHNT, CDR2 YENEEA. The CDR3 totals 13 residues. Trimming took 5 bases from V and 3 from J; bases not matched to a gene: 2. The CDR3 region is CASSRDRHYGYTF. The CDR3 bases are TGTGCCAGCAGCAGGGACAGGCACTATGGCTACACCTTC.

This sequence joins TRBV20-1 and TRBJ1-1; a possible D gene is TRBD1 (5 bases). The CDR3 has 11 residues. V was shortened by 1 base and J by 8 bases, with 8 bases between the two germline ends. The germline V gene has CDR1 DFQATT and CDR2 SNEGSKA (reference sequence). For the CDR3, the DNA is TGCAGTGCTAGAGCTGGGGGGGAAGCTTTCTTT. This gives the protein CSARAGGEAFF.

The rearrangement links TRBV5-1 to TRBJ1-1; 9 bases are a match to TRBD1. This CDR3 is 15 amino acids long. The junction had 5 bases not matched to a gene; V was cut back by 4 bases and J by 1 base. The germline gives CDR1 SGHRS, CDR2 YFSETQ. This CDR3 reads CASSAGDRENTEAFF. The DNA of the CDR3 is TGCGCCAGCAGCGCCGGGGACAGGGAGAACACTGAAGCTTTCTTT. Full variable domain (remainder filled in from reference TRBV5-1 and TRBJ1-1): KAGVTQTPRYLIKTRGQQVTLSCSPISGHRSVSWYQQTPGQGLQFLFEYFSETQRNKGNFPGRFSGRQFSNSRSEMNVSTLELGDSALYLCASSAGDRENTEAFFGQGTRLTVV.

The chain carries TRBV19 and TRBJ1-2; 11 nucleotides match TRBD1. Germline CDR1 is LNHDA and CDR2 is SQIVND (reference sequence). The CDR3 covers 15 residues. V shed 4 bases, J shed 4 bases, and the junction held 5 bases outside the gene matches. The CDR3 bases are TGTGCCAGTAGTAGCGGGACAGGGGGACGCTATGGCTACACCTTC. Amino acids: CASSSGTGGRYGYTF.

V usage is TRBV7-2 and J usage is TRBJ2-3; D possibly corresponds to TRBD2 (5 bases). The length of the CDR3 is 12 residues. The germline V and J ends were trimmed by 8 bases and 2 bases, with 8 bases remaining between them. Germline lookup yields CDR1 SGHTA and CDR2 FQGNSA. CDR3 amino acids: CASQRITDTQYF. For the CDR3, the DNA is TGTGCCAGCCAGCGGATCACAGATACGCAGTATTTT.

The chain links TRBV18 to TRBJ2-1, with 15 bases matching TRBD2. The CDR3 has 15 residues. Trimming at V came to 10 bases and at J to 7 bases, leaving 8 bases not matched to a gene. Germline V gene data show CDR1 as KGHSH and CDR2 as LQKENI. This CDR3 reads CATKGGTSGRNEQFF. Here the CDR3 DNA reads TGTGCCACCAAAGGGGGGACTAGCGGGAGGAATGAGCAGTTCTTC.